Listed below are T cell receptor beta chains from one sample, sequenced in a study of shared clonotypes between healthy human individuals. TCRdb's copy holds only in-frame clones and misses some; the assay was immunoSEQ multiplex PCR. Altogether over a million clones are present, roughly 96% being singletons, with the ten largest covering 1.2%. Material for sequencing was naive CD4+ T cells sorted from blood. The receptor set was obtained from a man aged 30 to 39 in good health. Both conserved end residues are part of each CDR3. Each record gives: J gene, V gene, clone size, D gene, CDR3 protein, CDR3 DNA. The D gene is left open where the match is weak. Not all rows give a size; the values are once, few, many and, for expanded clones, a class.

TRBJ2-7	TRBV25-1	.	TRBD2	CASNKRGSYEQYF	TGTGCCAGCAATAAGCGGGGCTCCTACGAGCAGTACTTC
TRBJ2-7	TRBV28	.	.	CASRQEAYEQYF	TGTGCCAGCAGGCAGGAGGCCTACGAGCAGTACTTC
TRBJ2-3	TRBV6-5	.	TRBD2	CASSLAGTSTDTQYF	TGTGCCAGCAGTTTAGCGGGGACTAGCACAGATACGCAGTATTTT
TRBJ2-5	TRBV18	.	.	CASSDRGTQYF	TGTGCCAGCTCAGATCGCGGGACCCAGTACTTC
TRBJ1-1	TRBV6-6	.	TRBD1	CASSYTGGTTGEAFF	TGTGCCAGCAGTTATACAGGGGGCACCACGGGGGAAGCTTTCTTT
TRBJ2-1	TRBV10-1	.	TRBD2	CASSESFASGRARGSYNEQFF	TGCGCCAGCAGTGAGTCTTTTGCTAGCGGGAGGGCCAGAGGCTCCTACAATGAGCAGTTCTTC
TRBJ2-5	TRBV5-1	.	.	CASSYGGETQYF	TGCGCCAGCAGCTATGGGGGAGAGACCCAGTACTTC
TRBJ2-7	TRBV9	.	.	CASSPAASLAYEQYF	TGTGCCAGCAGCCCCGCCGCCTCGCTGGCCTACGAGCAGTACTTC
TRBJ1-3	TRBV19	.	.	CASSLTAGNTIYF	TGTGCCAGTAGCCTCACAGCTGGAAACACCATATATTTT
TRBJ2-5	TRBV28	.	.	CASKGGPGPETQYF	TGTGCCAGCAAAGGGGGTCCAGGGCCAGAGACCCAGTACTTC
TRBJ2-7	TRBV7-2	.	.	CASSPQAGSIYEQYF	TGTGCCAGCAGTCCTCAAGCCGGGAGCATTTACGAGCAGTACTTC
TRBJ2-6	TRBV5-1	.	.	CASSLDGVFIGSAGANVLTF	TGCGCCAGCAGCTTGGACGGGGTCTTTATTGGGAGCGCTGGGGCCAACGTCCTGACTTTC
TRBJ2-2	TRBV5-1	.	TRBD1	CASSTDLRQGTGELFF	TGCGCCAGCAGCACCGATTTAAGACAGGGTACCGGGGAGCTGTTTTTT
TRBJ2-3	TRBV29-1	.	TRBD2	CSVSPPSGSLDTQYF	TGCAGCGTTTCCCCTCCTAGCGGGAGCTTAGATACGCAGTATTTT
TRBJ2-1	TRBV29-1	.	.	CSVDYGRGFNEQFF	TGCAGCGTTGACTATGGCAGGGGATTTAATGAGCAGTTCTTC
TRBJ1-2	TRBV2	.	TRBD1	CASSRTSGQGFSGYTF	TGTGCCAGCAGTCGTACATCGGGACAGGGTTTTTCTGGCTACACCTTC
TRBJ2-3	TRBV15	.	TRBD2	CATSRDTSGRTDTQYF	TGTGCCACCAGCAGAGATACTAGCGGGAGAACAGATACGCAGTATTTT
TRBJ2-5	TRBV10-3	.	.	CATHPVGIQETQYF	TGTGCCACCCACCCCGTAGGGATCCAAGAGACCCAGTACTTC
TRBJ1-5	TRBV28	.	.	CASSLPVPTVHQPQHF	TGTGCCAGCAGTTTACCGGTTCCGACAGTCCATCAGCCCCAGCATTTT
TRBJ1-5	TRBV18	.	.	CASSPEIGASNQPQHF	TGTGCCAGCTCACCGGAGATCGGGGCTAGCAATCAGCCCCAGCATTTT
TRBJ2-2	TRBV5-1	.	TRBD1	CASFVLTGGGTGELFF	TGCGCCAGCTTTGTCCTGACAGGGGGAGGCACCGGGGAGCTGTTTTTT
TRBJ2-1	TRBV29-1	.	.	CSVLRLTGLRDNEQFF	TGCAGCGTCCTCCGCCTAACAGGGTTGAGGGACAATGAGCAGTTCTTC
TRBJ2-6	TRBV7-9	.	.	CASSLLGTGANVLTF	TGTGCCAGCAGCTTACTGGGGACTGGGGCCAACGTCCTGACTTTC
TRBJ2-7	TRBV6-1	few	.	CASHRTDGTKREQYF	TGTGCCAGCCACCGGACAGATGGTACTAAACGGGAGCAGTACTTC
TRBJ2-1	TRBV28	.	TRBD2	CASSEGLAQFF	TGTGCCAGCAGCGAGGGACTAGCACAGTTCTTC
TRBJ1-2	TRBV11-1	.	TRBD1	CASSSPRTGAEGYTF	TGTGCCAGCAGCTCACCTAGGACAGGGGCGGAAGGCTACACCTTC
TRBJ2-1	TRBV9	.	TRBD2	CASSVVGTSGNEQFF	TGTGCCAGCAGCGTAGTTGGGACTAGTGGCAATGAGCAGTTCTTC
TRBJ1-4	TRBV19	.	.	CASSIPGKLFF	TGTGCCAGTAGTATACCCGGAAAACTGTTTTTT
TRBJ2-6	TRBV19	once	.	CASSMLAGANVLTF	TGTGCCAGTAGTATGTTGGCTGGGGCCAACGTCCTGACTTTC
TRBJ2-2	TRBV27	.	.	CASSLVGGTGELFF	TGTGCCAGCAGTTTAGTAGGGGGCACCGGGGAGCTGTTTTTT
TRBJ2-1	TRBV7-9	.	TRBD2	CASSLVAGGHNEQFF	TGTGCCAGCAGCTTAGTAGCGGGAGGCCACAATGAGCAGTTCTTC
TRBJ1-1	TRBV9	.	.	CASSRLWALNTEAFF	TGTGCCAGCAGCCGCTTGTGGGCCCTGAACACTGAAGCTTTCTTT
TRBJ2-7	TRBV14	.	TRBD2	CASSLETSGNSYEQYF	TGTGCCAGCAGCCTCGAGACTAGCGGTAATTCCTACGAGCAGTACTTC
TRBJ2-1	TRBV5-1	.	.	CASSAYRVNEQFF	TGCGCCAGCAGCGCATACAGGGTAAATGAGCAGTTCTTC
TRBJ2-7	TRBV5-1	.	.	CASSFAPGQNPYEQYF	TGCGCCAGCAGCTTTGCCCCCGGACAGAACCCCTACGAGCAGTACTTC
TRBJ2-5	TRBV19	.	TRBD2	CASSISQGLAGGPETQYF	TGTGCCAGTAGTATCTCCCAGGGACTAGCGGGAGGGCCAGAGACCCAGTACTTC
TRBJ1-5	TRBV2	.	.	CASSARGSNQPQHF	TGTGCCAGCAGTGCGAGGGGGTCGAACCAGCCCCAGCATTTT
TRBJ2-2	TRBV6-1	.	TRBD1	CASSGTGAGTGELFF	TGTGCCAGCAGTGGGACAGGGGCGGGCACCGGGGAGCTGTTTTTT
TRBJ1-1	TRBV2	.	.	CPQTLQFNTEAFF	TGCCCTCAGACACTTCAATTTAACACTGAAGCTTTCTTT
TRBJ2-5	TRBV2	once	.	CASRGASFETQYF	TGTGCCAGCAGAGGGGCTAGCTTTGAGACCCAGTACTTC
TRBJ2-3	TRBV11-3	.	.	CASSPQGGDTQYF	TGTGCCAGCAGCCCCCAGGGTGGAGATACGCAGTATTTT